Listed below are T cell receptor beta chains from one sample, sequenced in a study of CD8+ T cells in alopecia areata. Profiling relied on immunoSEQ multiplex PCR, and the TCRdb table lists in-frame clones only, not all of them. The data contain about 140,000 clones, more than 85% of them singletons. This specimen consisted of CD8+ T cells sorted from blood, obtained at week 4, from a patient treated with tofacitinib. The receptor source for this set is a human donor with alopecia areata. Both conserved end residues are part of each CDR3. The D gene is left open where the match is weak. The size entry is marked missing in some rows and otherwise reads once, few, many or a size class.

TRBD2,TRBJ2-5,-,TRBV7-9,CASSLGAGVETQYF,TGTGCCAGCAGCTTGGGAGCGGGAGTCGAGACCCAGTACTTC
TRBD2,TRBJ2-7,-,TRBV29-1,CSGIPGGSYEQYF,TGCAGCGGGATCCCGGGGGGATCCTACGAGCAGTACTTC
-,TRBJ2-7,-,TRBV29-1,CSVVEFPDTSYEQYF,TGCAGCGTTGTGGAATTCCCCGACACTTCCTACGAGCAGTACTTC
-,TRBJ1-1,-,TRBV4-1,CASSQELPRLNTEAFF,TGCGCCAGCAGCCAAGAACTACCAAGGCTGAACACTGAAGCTTTCTTT
TRBD2,TRBJ2-7,-,TRBV4-1,CASSPRTSGTLSYEQYF,TGCGCCAGCAGCCCGCGGACTAGCGGGACTCTGTCCTACGAGCAGTACTTC
TRBD2,TRBJ2-7,once,TRBV9,CASSPEGTSGSYEQYF,TGTGCCAGCAGCCCCGAGGGGACTAGCGGTTCCTACGAGCAGTACTTC
-,TRBJ2-7,-,TRBV11-2,CASSSTEGTGKQYF,TGTGCCAGCAGCTCAACCGAGGGCACAGGGAAACAGTACTTC
-,TRBJ1-1,-,TRBV5-5,CASSFRDRRNTEAFF,TGTGCCAGCAGCTTTCGCGACAGGCGGAACACTGAAGCTTTCTTT
TRBD1,TRBJ2-1,-,TRBV29-1,CSAVTGGSYNEQFF,TGCAGCGCAGTGACAGGGGGTTCCTACAATGAGCAGTTCTTC
-,TRBJ2-7,-,TRBV6-5,CASSFGGPSREQYF,TGTGCCAGCAGCTTCGGAGGGCCTTCGAGAGAGCAGTACTTC
-,TRBJ2-3,-,TRBV29-1,CSVEDLEGLTPADTQYF,TGCAGCGTTGAAGATCTTGAAGGACTCACACCCGCAGATACGCAGTATTTT
TRBD2,TRBJ2-1,-,TRBV29-1,CSVVGTSIYEQFF,TGCAGCGTTGTTGGGACTAGCATATATGAGCAGTTCTTC
-,TRBJ2-7,few,TRBV7-2,CASSLLPPAYEQYF,TGTGCCAGCAGCTTATTACCCCCGGCATACGAGCAGTACTTC
-,TRBJ2-1,-,TRBV30,CAWSVGVSSYNEQFF,TGTGCCTGGAGTGTAGGGGTAAGCTCCTACAATGAGCAGTTCTTC
-,TRBJ2-6,few,TRBV6-1,CASSDGDSGANVLTF,TGTGCCAGCAGTGACGGTGACTCTGGGGCCAACGTCCTGACTTTC
-,TRBJ2-7,-,TRBV30,CAWSGGENSEQYF,TGTGCCTGGAGCGGGGGCGAAAACTCCGAGCAGTACTTC
TRBD2,TRBJ2-1,-,TRBV9,CASSASGSGNEQFF,TGTGCCAGCAGCGCAAGCGGGAGTGGCAATGAGCAGTTCTTC
TRBD2,TRBJ2-1,-,TRBV7-2,CASSLRLAEPYNEQFF,TGTGCCAGCAGCTTAAGACTAGCGGAACCCTACAATGAGCAGTTCTTC
-,TRBJ1-4,-,TRBV7-9,CASSSTGGDEKLFF,TGTGCCAGCAGTTCGACAGGAGGTGATGAAAAACTGTTTTTT
-,TRBJ2-7,-,TRBV29-1,CSVEDSETYEQYF,TGCAGCGTTGAAGATTCGGAGACCTACGAGCAGTACTTC
TRBD1,TRBJ2-1,-,TRBV4-1,CASSPGQGYNEQFF,TGCGCCAGCAGCCCGGGACAGGGATACAATGAGCAGTTCTTC
TRBD1,TRBJ2-1,-,TRBV10-2,CASSDWDRGLNEQFF,TGCGCCAGCAGTGATTGGGACAGAGGGCTTAATGAGCAGTTCTTC
TRBD1,TRBJ1-1,-,TRBV19,CASSIPMQGDTEAFF,TGTGCCAGTAGTATCCCGATGCAGGGGGACACTGAAGCTTTCTTT
TRBD1,TRBJ2-5,-,TRBV9,CASSGLSRQGKETQYF,TGTGCCAGCAGCGGGCTATCCCGACAGGGGAAGGAGACCCAGTACTTC
-,TRBJ1-2,-,TRBV7-9,CASTSLGDNYGYTF,TGTGCCAGCACCTCTCTAGGAGATAACTATGGCTACACCTTC
-,TRBJ2-7,-,TRBV25-1,CASSDHSYEQYF,TGTGCCAGCAGTGATCACTCCTACGAGCAGTACTTC
-,TRBJ2-3,few,TRBV7-9,CASSSLSDTQYF,TGTGCCAGCAGCTCCCTTTCAGATACGCAGTATTTT
TRBD1,TRBJ2-3,-,TRBV2,CASSADRTSTDTQYF,TGTGCCAGCAGTGCGGACAGGACTAGCACAGATACGCAGTATTTT
-,TRBJ2-7,-,TRBV11-2,CASSLGETYEQYF,TGTGCCAGCAGCTTAGGAGAGACCTACGAGCAGTACTTC
-,TRBJ2-3,once,TRBV7-9,CASSLGPGSDTQYF,TGTGCCAGCAGCTTAGGCCCAGGGTCAGATACGCAGTATTTT
TRBD2,TRBJ2-7,-,TRBV19,CASSMTSGGEQYF,TGTGCCAGTAGTATGACTAGCGGGGGCGAACAGTACTTC
-,TRBJ2-7,once,TRBV4-1,CASSQVTSYEQYF,TGCGCCAGCAGCCAAGTAACGTCCTACGAGCAGTACTTC
TRBD1,TRBJ2-7,-,TRBV15,CATSSEGGQGEQYF,TGTGCCACCAGCAGCGAGGGAGGACAGGGCGAGCAGTACTTC